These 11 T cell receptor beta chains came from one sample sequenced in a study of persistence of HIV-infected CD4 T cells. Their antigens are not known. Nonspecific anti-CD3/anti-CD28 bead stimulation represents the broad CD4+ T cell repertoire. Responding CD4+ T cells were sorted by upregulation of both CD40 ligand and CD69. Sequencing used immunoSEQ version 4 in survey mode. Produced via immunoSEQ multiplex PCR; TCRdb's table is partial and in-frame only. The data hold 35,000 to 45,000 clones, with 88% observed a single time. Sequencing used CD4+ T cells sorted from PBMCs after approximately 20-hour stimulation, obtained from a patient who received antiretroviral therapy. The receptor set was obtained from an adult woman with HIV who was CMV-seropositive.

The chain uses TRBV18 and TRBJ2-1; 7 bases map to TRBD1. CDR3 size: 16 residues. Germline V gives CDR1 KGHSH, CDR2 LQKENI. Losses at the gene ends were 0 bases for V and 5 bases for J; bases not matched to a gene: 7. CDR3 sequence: CASSPPGDRVNNEQFF. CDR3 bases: TGTGCCAGCTCACCACCGGGTGACAGGGTAAACAATGAGCAGTTCTTC.

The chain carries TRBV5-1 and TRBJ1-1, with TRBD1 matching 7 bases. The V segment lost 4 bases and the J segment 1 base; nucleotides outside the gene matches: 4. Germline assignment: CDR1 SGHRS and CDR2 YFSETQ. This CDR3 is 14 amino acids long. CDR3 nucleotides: TGCGCCAGCAGCCGAGGACAGGAGAACACTGAAGCTTTCTTT. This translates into CASSRGQENTEAFF.

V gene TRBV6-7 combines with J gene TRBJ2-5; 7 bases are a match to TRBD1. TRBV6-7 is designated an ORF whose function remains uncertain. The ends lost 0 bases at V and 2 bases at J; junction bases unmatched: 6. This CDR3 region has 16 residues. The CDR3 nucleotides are TGTGCCAGCAGTTACTCGACAGGGTTCCCTCAAGAGACCCAGTACTTC. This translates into CASSYSTGFPQETQYF.

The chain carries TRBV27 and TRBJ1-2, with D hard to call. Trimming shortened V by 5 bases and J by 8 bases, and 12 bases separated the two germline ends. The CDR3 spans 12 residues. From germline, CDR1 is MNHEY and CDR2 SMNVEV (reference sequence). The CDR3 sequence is CASSPSMGGYTF. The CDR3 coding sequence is TGTGCCAGCAGTCCGTCGATGGGAGGCTACACCTTC.

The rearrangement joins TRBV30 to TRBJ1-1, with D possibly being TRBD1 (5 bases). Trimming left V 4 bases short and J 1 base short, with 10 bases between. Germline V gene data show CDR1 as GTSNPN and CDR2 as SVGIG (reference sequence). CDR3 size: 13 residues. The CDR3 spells CAWTFGANTEAFF. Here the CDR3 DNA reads TGTGCCTGGACCTTCGGGGCGAACACTGAAGCTTTCTTT.

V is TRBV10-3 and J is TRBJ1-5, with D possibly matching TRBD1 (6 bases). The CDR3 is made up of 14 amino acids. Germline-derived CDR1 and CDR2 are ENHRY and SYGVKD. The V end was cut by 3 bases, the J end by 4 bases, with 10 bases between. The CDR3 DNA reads TGTGCCATCAGTGAAGGGGGAACTAATCAGCCCCAGCATTTT. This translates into CAISEGGTNQPQHF.

In nucleotides, the CDR3 is TGTGCCAGCAGTCCGGGGGTAGGCTACACCTTC. Its protein is CASSPGVGYTF. V usage is TRBV6-5 and J usage is TRBJ1-2, with D perhaps matching TRBD1 (5 bases). Trimming took off 5 bases at V and 8 bases at J, with 9 bases between the two ends. Looked up from germline, CDR1 is MNHEY and CDR2 is SVGAGI. CDR3 length equals 11 residues.

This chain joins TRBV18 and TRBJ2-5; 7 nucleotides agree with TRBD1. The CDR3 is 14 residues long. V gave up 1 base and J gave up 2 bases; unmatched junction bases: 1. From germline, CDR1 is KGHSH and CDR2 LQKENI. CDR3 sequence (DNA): TGTGCCAGCTCACCACTGGGACAGCAAGAGACCCAGTACTTC. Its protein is CASSPLGQQETQYF.

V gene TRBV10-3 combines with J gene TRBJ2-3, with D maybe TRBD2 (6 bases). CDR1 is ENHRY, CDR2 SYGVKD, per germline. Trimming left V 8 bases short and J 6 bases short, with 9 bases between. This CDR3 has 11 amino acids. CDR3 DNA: TGTGCCATCTCGGAGGGGGATACGCAGTATTTT. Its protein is CAISEGDTQYF.

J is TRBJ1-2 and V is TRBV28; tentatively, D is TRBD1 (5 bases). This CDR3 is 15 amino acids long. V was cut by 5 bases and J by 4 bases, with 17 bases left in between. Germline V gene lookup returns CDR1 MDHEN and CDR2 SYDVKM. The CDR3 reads CASSAGTPGVYGYTF. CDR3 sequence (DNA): TGTGCCAGCAGTGCCGGGACCCCGGGAGTCTATGGCTACACCTTC.

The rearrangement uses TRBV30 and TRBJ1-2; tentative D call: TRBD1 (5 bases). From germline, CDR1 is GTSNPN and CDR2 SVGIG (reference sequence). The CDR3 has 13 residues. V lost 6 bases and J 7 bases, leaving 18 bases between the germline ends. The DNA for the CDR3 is TGTGCCTGTCGGGGCAGTGCGACGATTGGCTACACCTTC. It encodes CACRGSATIGYTF.